This TCR beta chain came from a study of OX40 agonist ivuxolimab in advanced cancers. A note on the overall study: Ivuxolimab was an agonistic, fully human IgG2 monoclonal antibody directed against OX40 (CD134), a costimulatory receptor. The paper describes the monotherapy dose-escalation part (N of about 52 patients) of the phase I trial of ivuxolimab. Patients were allowed to have had prior anti-PD-1, anti-PD-L1 or anti-CTLA-4 therapy, and approximately 40% of the dose-escalation patients had previously received checkpoint inhibitors. In the dose-escalation cohort, about four fifths of patients were male, and the mean age was around 65 years with a range of roughly 20 to 79. Of the approximately 50 patients in dose escalation, approximately 20 had hepatocellular carcinoma, some 15 had melanoma, 9 had renal cell carcinoma and 9 had head and neck cancer. Peripheral TCRbeta sequencing aimed to test whether ivuxolimab altered TCR sequence diversity and caused clonal T-cell expansion. Intravenous ivuxolimab was administered to patients every 2 weeks at six dose levels: 0.01, 0.1, 0.3, 1.5, 3 and 10 mg/kg. Partial responses occurred in three dose-escalation patients: two with cutaneous melanoma and one with hepatocellular carcinoma. General conclusions and limits of the study: On average, CD8+ T cells showed more expanded clones than CD4+ T cells after ivuxolimab. The antigen specificity of the clonally expanded peripheral T cells was not determined. Low levels of normalized T-cell clonal expansion were also shown by some nonresponding patients. At doses of 0.1 to 3.0 mg/kg, clonal expansion of both CD4+ and CD8+ T cells in blood was seen between baseline and week 6. In partial responders in the 0.1-3.0 mg/kg groups, normalized peripheral clonal expansion was found to be among the lowest, especially among CD8+ T cells.

Taken from cysteine to phenylalanine, the CDR3 has 14 residues. Just the 42-base CDR3 DNA is kept, in frame starting at base 1. Trimming removed 5 bases from V and 8 bases from J, leaving 15 bases between the germline ends. Reading the germline V gene (reference sequence) gives CDR1 SEHNR and CDR2 FQNEAQ. To sequence the TCRbeta CDR3 region, genomic DNA was isolated from the sorted cells. The immunoSEQ Assay was used to sequence the TCRbeta CDR3 regions. The table was pulled from immuneACCESS by TCRdb, which kept in-frame rearrangements only. Such tables lose some clones; where checked, under half of the loss comes from unresolved V genes, and the rest has no known cause. The sample data list some 68,000 clones, and about 90% of these were observed just once. The ten top clones hold roughly 4.2% of the sample. The trial excluded patients who had a history of autoimmune disease or were on systemic immunosuppression. Peripheral blood for TCR sequencing was collected from all dose cohorts at baseline, on cycle 4 day 1, and on cycle 7 day 1. Samples came from an open-label, multicenter, first-in-human phase I dose-escalation trial of ivuxolimab. Adults with locally advanced or metastatic head and neck squamous cell, hepatocellular, melanoma or renal cell carcinoma were enrolled in the trial. CD4+ and CD8+ T cells were sorted separately from peripheral blood before TCR sequencing.

A remark on this clone: Its antigen has not been determined. Per-base quality was not reported, and no clone a single base away is much larger than it.

Recombination connected TRBV7-9 to TRBJ1-4; the D gene identity is not certain. The material sequenced was CD4+ or CD8+ T cells sorted from blood, taken in a trial of the OX40 agonist ivuxolimab. This TCR was recovered from an adult with an advanced solid tumor such as melanoma, head and neck, liver or kidney cancer. The CDR3 reads CASSPRGFGEKLFF. The nucleotide sequence is given as TGTGCCAGCAGCCCCCGCGGATTTGGCGAAAAACTGTTTTTT.